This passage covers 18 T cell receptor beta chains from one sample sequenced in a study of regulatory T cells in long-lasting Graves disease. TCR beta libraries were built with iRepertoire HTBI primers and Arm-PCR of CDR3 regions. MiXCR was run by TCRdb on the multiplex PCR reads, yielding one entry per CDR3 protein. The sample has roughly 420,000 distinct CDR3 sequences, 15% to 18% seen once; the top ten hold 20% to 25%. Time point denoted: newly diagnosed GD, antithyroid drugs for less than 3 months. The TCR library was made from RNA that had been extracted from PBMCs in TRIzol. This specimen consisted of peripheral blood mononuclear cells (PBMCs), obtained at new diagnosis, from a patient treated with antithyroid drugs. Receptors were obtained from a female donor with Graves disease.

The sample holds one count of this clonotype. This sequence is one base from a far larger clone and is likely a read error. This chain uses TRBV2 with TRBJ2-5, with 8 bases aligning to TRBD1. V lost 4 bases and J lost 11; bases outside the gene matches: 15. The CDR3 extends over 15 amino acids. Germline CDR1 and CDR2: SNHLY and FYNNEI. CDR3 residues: CASSVPPGGYNEQYF. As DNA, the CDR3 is TGTGCCAGCAGTGTCCCGCCAGGGGGCTACAATGAGCAGTACTTC.

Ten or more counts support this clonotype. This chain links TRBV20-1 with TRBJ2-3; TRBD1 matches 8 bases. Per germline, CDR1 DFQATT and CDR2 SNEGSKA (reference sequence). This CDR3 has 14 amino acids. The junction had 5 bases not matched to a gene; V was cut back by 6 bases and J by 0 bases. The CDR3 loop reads CSAPTGVSTDTQYF. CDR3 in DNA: TGCAGTGCCCCGACAGGGGTGAGCACAGATACGCAGTATTTT.

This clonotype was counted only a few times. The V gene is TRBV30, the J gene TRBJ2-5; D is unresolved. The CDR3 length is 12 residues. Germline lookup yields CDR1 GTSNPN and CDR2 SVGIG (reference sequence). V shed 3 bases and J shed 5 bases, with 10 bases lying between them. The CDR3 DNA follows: TGTGCCTGGAGCCTTATCGGGGAGACCCAGTACTTC. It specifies CAWSLIGETQYF.

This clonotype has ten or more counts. The CDR3: CSVEDRAEGARYNEQFF. CDR3 coding DNA: TGCAGCGTTGAAGATCGGGCAGAGGGGGCGAGGTACAATGAGCAGTTCTTC. This chain links TRBV29-1 with TRBJ2-1; TRBD1 matches 7 bases. CDR1 and CDR2 (germline): SQVTM, ANQGSEA. Unmatched junction bases numbered 12, after V lost 0 bases and J lost 4 bases. The CDR3 runs to 17 residues.

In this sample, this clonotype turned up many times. In nucleotides, the CDR3 is TGTGCCGGGGGGTCCCGGACTAGTTCCCGTGAGCAGTTCTTC. Residues: CAGGSRTSSREQFF. The chain recombines TRBV2 with TRBJ2-1; 7 bases map to TRBD2. The V gene end was trimmed by 11 bases and the J gene end by 9 bases; junction bases not matched to a gene: 16. There are 14 residues in the CDR3. Per the germline V gene, CDR1 is SNHLY and CDR2 is FYNNEI.

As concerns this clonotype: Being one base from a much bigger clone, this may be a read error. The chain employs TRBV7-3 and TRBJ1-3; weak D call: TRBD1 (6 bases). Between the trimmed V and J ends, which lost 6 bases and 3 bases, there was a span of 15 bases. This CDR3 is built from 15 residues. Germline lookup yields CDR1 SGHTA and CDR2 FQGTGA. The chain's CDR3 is CASRRTARCGNTIYF. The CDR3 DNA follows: TGTGCCAGCAGACGGACAGCACGATGTGGAAACACCATATATTTT.

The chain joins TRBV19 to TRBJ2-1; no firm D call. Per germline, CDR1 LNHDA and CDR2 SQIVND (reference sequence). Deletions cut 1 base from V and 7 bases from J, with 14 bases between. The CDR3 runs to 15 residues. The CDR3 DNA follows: TGTGCCAGTAGTATAGTCCCTACAAACTATAATGAGCAGTTCTTC. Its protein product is CASSIVPTNYNEQFF.

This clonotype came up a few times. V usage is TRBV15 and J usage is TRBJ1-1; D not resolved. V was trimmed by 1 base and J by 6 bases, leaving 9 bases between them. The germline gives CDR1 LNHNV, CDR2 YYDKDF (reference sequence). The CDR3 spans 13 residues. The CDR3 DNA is TGTGCCACCAGCAGAGGACGCGAGCCTGAAGCTTTCTTT. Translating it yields CATSRGREPEAFF.

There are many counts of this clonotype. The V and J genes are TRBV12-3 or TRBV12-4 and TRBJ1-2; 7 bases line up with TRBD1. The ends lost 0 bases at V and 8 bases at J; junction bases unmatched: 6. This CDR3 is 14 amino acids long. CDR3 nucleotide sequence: TGTGCCAGCAGTTTAGCGGGACAGCCTAGGGGCTACACCTTC. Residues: CASSLAGQPRGYTF.

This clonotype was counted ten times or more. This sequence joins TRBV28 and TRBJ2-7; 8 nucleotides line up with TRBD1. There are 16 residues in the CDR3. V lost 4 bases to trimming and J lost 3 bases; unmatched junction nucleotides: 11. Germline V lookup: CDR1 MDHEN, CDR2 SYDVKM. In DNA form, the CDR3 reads TGTGCCAGCAGTTCCGCCCGGACAGGGAGAGACTACGAGCAGTACTTC. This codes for CASSSARTGRDYEQYF.

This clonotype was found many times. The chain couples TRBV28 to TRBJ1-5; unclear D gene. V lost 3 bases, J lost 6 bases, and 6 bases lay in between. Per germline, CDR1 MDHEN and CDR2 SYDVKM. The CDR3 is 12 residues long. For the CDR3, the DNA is TGTGCCAGCAGTTTGCCCGGTCAGCCCCAGCATTTT. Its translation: CASSLPGQPQHF.

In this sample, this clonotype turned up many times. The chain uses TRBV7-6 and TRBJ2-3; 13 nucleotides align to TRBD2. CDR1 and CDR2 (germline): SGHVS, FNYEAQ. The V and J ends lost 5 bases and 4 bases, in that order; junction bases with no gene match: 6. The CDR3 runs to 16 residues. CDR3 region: CASSGTSGAPPDTQYF. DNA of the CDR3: TGTGCCAGCAGCGGGACTAGCGGGGCCCCCCCAGATACGCAGTATTTT.

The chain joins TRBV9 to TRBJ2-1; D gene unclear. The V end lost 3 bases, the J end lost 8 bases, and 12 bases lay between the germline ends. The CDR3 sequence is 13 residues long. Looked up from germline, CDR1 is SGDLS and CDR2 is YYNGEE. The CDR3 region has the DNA TGTGCCAGCAGCGCCGGGCACATGTATGAGCAGTTCTTC. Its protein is CASSAGHMYEQFF.

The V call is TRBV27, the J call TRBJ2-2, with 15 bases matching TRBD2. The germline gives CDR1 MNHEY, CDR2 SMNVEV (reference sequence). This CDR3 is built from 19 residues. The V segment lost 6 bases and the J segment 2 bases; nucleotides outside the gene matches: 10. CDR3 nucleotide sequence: TGTGCCAGCAGCCAAGGACTAGCGGGGGGGGGGTCAAACACCGGGGAGCTGTTTTTT. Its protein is CASSQGLAGGGSNTGELFF.

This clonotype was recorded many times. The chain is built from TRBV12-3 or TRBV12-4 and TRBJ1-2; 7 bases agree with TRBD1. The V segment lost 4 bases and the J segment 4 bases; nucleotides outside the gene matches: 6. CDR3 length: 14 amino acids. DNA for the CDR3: TGTGCCAGCAGTTCCAGGGGGGTCGGCTATGGCTACACCTTC. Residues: CASSSRGVGYGYTF.

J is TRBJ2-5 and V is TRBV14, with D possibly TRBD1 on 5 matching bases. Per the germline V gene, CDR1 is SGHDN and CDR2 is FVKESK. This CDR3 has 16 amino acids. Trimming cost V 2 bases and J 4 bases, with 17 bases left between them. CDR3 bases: TGTGCCAGCAGCCAATCGTCGTTTTGGGGCTCAGAGACCCAGTACTTC. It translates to CASSQSSFWGSETQYF. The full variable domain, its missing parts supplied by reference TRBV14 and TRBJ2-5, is EAGVTQFPSHSVIEKGQTVTLRCDPISGHDNLYWYRRVMGKEIKFLLHFVKESKQDESGMPNNRFLAERTGGTYSTLKVQPAELEDSGVYFCASSQSSFWGSETQYFGPGTRLLVL.

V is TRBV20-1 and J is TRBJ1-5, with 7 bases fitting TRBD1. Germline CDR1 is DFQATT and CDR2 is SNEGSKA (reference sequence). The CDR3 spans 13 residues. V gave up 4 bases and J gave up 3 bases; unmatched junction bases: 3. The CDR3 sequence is CSATGTVNQPQHF. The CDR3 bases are TGCAGTGCTACCGGGACAGTCAATCAGCCCCAGCATTTT.

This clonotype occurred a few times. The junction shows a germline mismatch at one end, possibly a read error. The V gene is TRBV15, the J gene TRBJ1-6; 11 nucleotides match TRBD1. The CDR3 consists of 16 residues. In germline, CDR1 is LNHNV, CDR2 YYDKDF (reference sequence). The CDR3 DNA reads TGTGCCGCCAGGACAGGGGGCCGTGGGGTGAATTCACCCCTCCACTTT. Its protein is CAARTGGRGVNSPLHF.